These 5 T cell receptor beta chains were sequenced from one sample in a study of cytomegalovirus exposure and HLA in healthy donors. With 60 Vbeta and 13 Jbeta primers, the PCR was carried out. Produced via immunoSEQ multiplex PCR; TCRdb's table is partial and in-frame only. The sample carries 200,000 or so clones, approximately 81% recorded once. Specimen: PBMCs. These receptors were taken from a boy younger than 18 in good health and CMV-seronegative.

This chain joins TRBV14 and TRBJ1-6; unclear D gene. The germline CDR1 and CDR2 sequences are SGHDN and FVKESK. The CDR3 is made up of 15 amino acids. V was cut by 6 bases and J by 8 bases, with 17 bases left in between. As DNA, the CDR3 is TGTGCCAGCAGGCAACTAGGGAGGGAGGATTCACCCCTCCACTTT. Protein product: CASRQLGREDSPLHF.

The chain links TRBV7-9 to TRBJ2-7; possible D gene TRBD2, 6 bases. Germline CDR1 is SEHNR and CDR2 is FQNEAQ (reference sequence). Trimming took 5 bases from V and 0 from J, leaving 20 bases between them. The CDR3 has 17 residues. The CDR3, as DNA: TGTGCCAGCAGCCCCCGAAACAGCGGGCAGAGCTCCTACGAGCAGTACTTC. Encoded protein: CASSPRNSGQSSYEQYF.

CDR3 DNA: TGCAGCGTTGGCGGGGACCAAGAGACCCAGTACTTC. It yields the protein CSVGGDQETQYF. This rearrangement joins TRBV29-1 to TRBJ2-5, with D maybe TRBD2 (6 bases). The germline V gene has CDR1 SQVTM and CDR2 ANQGSEA. V was cut by 4 bases and J by 0 bases, with 6 bases left in between. This CDR3 has 12 residues.

This sequence joins TRBV9 and TRBJ1-1; 9 positions match TRBD1. The CDR3 runs to 14 residues. Trimming at V came to 3 bases and at J to 4 bases, leaving 4 bases not matched to a gene. Germline assignment: CDR1 SGDLS and CDR2 YYNGEE. The CDR3 region is CASSGHRGPTEAFF. The CDR3 DNA is TGTGCCAGCAGCGGACACAGGGGGCCCACTGAAGCTTTCTTT.

As DNA, the CDR3 is TGTGCCAGCAGTTTACAAGGACAGGGGGCGAGGGAGCAGTACTTC. Its protein product is CASSLQGQGAREQYF. The chain employs TRBV27 and TRBJ2-7, with TRBD1 matching over 11 bases. The V segment lost 2 bases and the J segment 7 bases; nucleotides outside the gene matches: 7. CDR3 length: 15 residues. CDR1 is MNHEY and CDR2 is SMNVEV in the germline V gene (reference sequence).